The next 11 T cell receptor beta chains were all read from a single sample in a study of vaccination effects on CD4 cells after COVID-19 (dated by TCRdb to the early 2020s). These receptors' targets are unknown. Library method: the immunoSEQ multiplex PCR assay. Sourced from immuneACCESS, this table was stored by TCRdb with only in-frame sequences that have V and J called. A share of the clones is absent; for the studies checked, an unresolved V gene accounts for under half, and the remainder has no known explanation. The sample includes roughly 20,000 clones, with 65% to 75% observed a single time. The ten largest clones represent 26% of the sample. To identify antigen-specific CD4+ T cell clonotypes by their expansion, the ViraFEST assay first stimulated PBMC with viral peptide pools and then applied TCR sequencing. After around ten days of culture, CD4+ T cells were isolated with the EasySep CD4+ T cell isolation kit. The absence of prior SARS-CoV-2 infection in healthy vaccine recipients was confirmed by negative nucleocapsid antibodies before and after vaccination.

The input for sequencing was CD4+ T cells from PBMCs cultured with HCoV-NL63 spike peptides, taken before COVID-19 vaccination. The cell subset or site label for this specimen denotes: HCoV-NL63 spike overlapping peptide pool stimulation. The receptors were sampled from a human donor who received a COVID-19 vaccine.

This chain joins TRBV30 and TRBJ1-2; a weak D match, TRBD1 (5 bases). With 7 bases removed from V and 7 bases from J, the gap between germline ends came to 16 bases. From germline, CDR1 is GTSNPN and CDR2 SVGIG (reference sequence). There are 12 residues in the CDR3. The DNA of the CDR3 is TGTGCCTCTGGGACGGGGTACGGTGGCTACACCTTC. Translation gives CASGTGYGGYTF. Full variable domain (remainder filled in from reference TRBV30 and TRBJ1-2): SQTIHQWPATLVQPVGSPLSLECTVEGTSNPNLYWYRQAAGRGLQLLFYSVGIGQISSEVPQNLSASRPQDRQFILSSKKLLLSDSGFYLCASGTGYGGYTFGSGTRLTVV.

In its sample, this clone was seen a few times. The chain employs TRBV7-2 and TRBJ1-2, with a tentative D call TRBD1 (6 bases). Trimming cost V 4 bases and J 4 bases, with 13 bases left between them. This CDR3 contains 14 residues. CDR1 and CDR2 from the germline V gene are SGHTA and FQGNSA. The CDR3 sequence is CASSSSGGLYGYTF. Written as DNA, the CDR3 is TGTGCCAGCAGCTCCAGTGGGGGGCTCTATGGCTACACCTTC. The entire variable domain, with the rest obtained from reference TRBV7-2 and TRBJ1-2, is as follows: GAGVSQSPSNKVTEKGKDVELRCDPISGHTALYWYRQSLGQGLEFLIYFQGNSAPDKSGLPSDRFSAERTGGSVSTLTIQRTQQEDSAVYLCASSSSGGLYGYTFGSGTRLTVV.

The chain is built from TRBV3-1 (or the pseudogene TRBV3-2) and TRBJ2-1, with D maybe TRBD1 (6 bases). V was trimmed by 1 base and J by 9 bases, leaving 16 bases between them. Per the germline V gene, CDR1 is LGHDT and CDR2 is YNNKEL (reference sequence). The length of the CDR3 is 15 residues. The CDR3 DNA sequence: TGTGCCAGCAGCCAAGCAGGGGCTCAGGTGGGTGAGCAGTTCTTC. Translated, it gives CASSQAGAQVGEQFF.

The gene calls are TRBV5-4 and TRBJ2-7; 8 bases align to TRBD1. Trimming cost V 0 bases and J 4 bases; bases outside gene matches: 3. CDR3 length: 14 residues. Germline V gene lookup returns CDR1 SGHNT and CDR2 YYREEE (reference sequence). For the CDR3, the DNA is TGTGCCAGCAGCTTGGGGACAGGGAAGTACGAGCAGTACTTC. Encoded protein: CASSLGTGKYEQYF.

This clone has just a few counts. The chain links TRBV28 to TRBJ1-5, with D perhaps matching TRBD1 (5 bases). Trimming took 6 bases from V and 7 from J, leaving 10 bases between them. CDR1 is MDHEN, CDR2 SYDVKM, per germline. The CDR3 loop spans 12 amino acids. CDR3 residues: CASSWGRQPQHF. CDR3 sequence (DNA): TGTGCCAGCAGCTGGGGACGGCAGCCCCAGCATTTT.

The chain couples TRBV10-3 to TRBJ1-2; TRBD1 matches 9 bases. Germline V gene data show CDR1 as ENHRY and CDR2 as SYGVKD. The trim removed 8 bases at V and 3 bases at J, leaving 4 bases unmatched. The CDR3 totals 13 residues. CDR3 nucleotide sequence: TGTGCCATCTCCCGGGACAGGGACTATGGCTACACCTTC. Translating gives CAISRDRDYGYTF.

The V and J genes are TRBV2 and TRBJ2-4, with unresolved D. Germline V gives CDR1 SNHLY, CDR2 FYNNEI. The CDR3 sequence is 14 residues long. Between the trimmed V and J ends, which lost 3 bases and 1 base, there was a span of 7 bases. The CDR3 DNA reads TGTGCCAGCAGTGATGGGGTCGCCAAAAACATTCAGTACTTC. This codes for CASSDGVAKNIQYF. Drawing the rest from reference TRBV2 and TRBJ2-4, the complete variable domain is EPEVTQTPSHQVTQMGQEVILRCVPISNHLYFYWYRQILGQKVEFLVSFYNNEISEKSEIFDDQFSVERPDGSNFTLKIRSTKLEDSAMYFCASSDGVAKNIQYFGAGTRLSVL.

The CDR3 nucleotides are TGCGCCAGCAGTCAATTTGACAGACCCTACGAGCAGTACTTC. Translation gives CASSQFDRPYEQYF. V usage is TRBV23-1 and J usage is TRBJ2-7, with D maybe TRBD1 (5 bases). Being an ORF, TRBV23-1 has a function that is uncertain. The ends were cut back, 1 base at V and 2 bases at J, with 9 bases in the middle. The CDR3 has 14 amino acids.

V and J are TRBV6-6 and TRBJ1-3, with D hard to call. CDR1 and CDR2 from the germline V gene are MNHNY and SVGAGI (reference sequence). This CDR3 is built from 14 residues. The V end was cut by 7 bases, the J end by 0 bases, with 10 bases between. CDR3 residues: CASTASSSGNTIYF. DNA for the CDR3: TGTGCCAGCACCGCGTCTTCCTCTGGAAACACCATATATTTT.

This clone was seen more than once but under ten times. The chain combines TRBV20-1 with TRBJ1-2; TRBD1 agrees at 7 bases. The CDR3 is 11 amino acids. The germline V gene encodes CDR1 DFQATT and CDR2 SNEGSKA (reference sequence). Unmatched junction bases numbered 4, after V lost 4 bases and J lost 8 bases. The DNA for the CDR3 is TGCAGTGCTAAGGACAGGAACGGCTACACCTTC. Protein product: CSAKDRNGYTF.

The chain uses TRBV29-1 and TRBJ2-3; D possibly uses TRBD1 or TRBD2 (5 bases each). CDR1 and CDR2 (germline): SQVTM, ANQGSEA. The CDR3 length is 12 residues. Trimming shortened V by 3 bases and J by 6 bases, and 10 bases separated the two germline ends. CDR3 nucleotides: TGCAGCGTTGACGAGTGGGACGATACGCAGTATTTT. Translating it yields CSVDEWDDTQYF.